This T cell receptor (beta chain) was retrieved from a study of cytomegalovirus exposure and HLA in healthy donors. Primers for the PCR totalled 60 Vbeta and 13 Jbeta. Per the original data handling: Later work found 80 million or so unique TCR beta chains, with 9.5 million to 12 million shared. The data were produced by immunoSEQ multiplex PCR, yet TCRdb's version contains in-frame clones alone and is incomplete. D and trimming were read from the DNA, whereas the V and J calls and clone size are those reported in that table. The sample records hundreds of thousands of clones, about 80% being singletons. V was clipped by 5 bases and J by 4 bases, with 14 bases between them. The CDR3 loop spans 14 amino acids. Germline lookup yields CDR1 MNHEY and CDR2 SVGAGI.

The sequencing sample was made of PBMCs. This receptor was identified in a woman aged 55-75 years in good health and CMV-seropositive. The V and J genes are TRBV6-5 and TRBJ1-2; D is unclear. CDR3 DNA: TGTGCCAGCAGTGAAAGCAGGCTCTCCTATGGCTACACCTTC. Residues: CASSESRLSYGYTF.